The 5 T cell receptor beta chains below all came from one sample that was sequenced in a study of CD8+ T cells in alopecia areata. Once RNA had been extracted, it was reverse transcribed into cDNA to act as the sequencing template. Method: immunoSEQ multiplex PCR; TCRdb's copy keeps in-frame clones and lacks some. This sample has around 98,000 clones; around two fifths occur once, and the top ten carry about 0.79%. The sequenced material came from CD4+ T cells sorted from blood. The receptors originated from a human donor with alopecia areata.

The genes are TRBV30 and TRBJ1-1; D gene uncertain. Trimming left V 0 bases short and J 5 bases short, with 7 bases between. The CDR3 spans 12 residues. CDR1 and CDR2 from the germline V gene are GTSNPN and SVGIG (reference sequence). The CDR3 loop is CAWSVLMTEAFF. CDR3 sequence (DNA): TGTGCCTGGAGTGTTCTTATGACTGAAGCTTTCTTT.

This clone was observed a handful of times. The chain joins TRBV19 to TRBJ2-1; 7 bases match TRBD2. The CDR3 loop spans 14 amino acids. V shed 7 bases, J shed 6 bases, and the junction held 9 bases outside the gene matches. CDR1 is LNHDA, CDR2 SQIVND, per germline (reference sequence). Here the CDR3 DNA reads TGTGCCAGTAATGAGCAGCGGGGCTTCAATGAGCAGTTCTTC. The encoded protein is CASNEQRGFNEQFF.

The chain joins TRBV6-5 to TRBJ1-2, with D unclear. V shed 5 bases and J shed 4 bases, with 11 bases lying between them. The germline CDR1 and CDR2 sequences are MNHEY and SVGAGI. There are 13 residues in the CDR3. CDR3 DNA sequence: TGTGCCAGCAGTCCGACACCCGGCTATGGCTACACCTTC. Its translation is CASSPTPGYGYTF.

Only a few counts were recorded for this clone. This chain joins TRBV6-5 and TRBJ2-7, with D tentatively TRBD2 (5 bases). Per germline, CDR1 MNHEY and CDR2 SVGAGI. Trimming took 6 bases from V and 5 from J, leaving 11 bases between them. The CDR3 loop spans 12 amino acids. The CDR3 is CASSGIEDEQYF. CDR3 bases: TGTGCCAGCAGCGGGATTGAGGACGAGCAGTACTTC.

This clone was counted between two and nine times. A read error may account for a junction end that differs from germline. The V gene is TRBV28, the J gene TRBJ2-3; 9 bases map to TRBD2. The CDR3 is made up of 15 amino acids. Germline V lookup: CDR1 MDHEN, CDR2 SYDVKM. The CDR3 is CATSPASGTLGTQYF. In nucleotides, the CDR3 is TGCGCCACCAGCCCGGCTAGCGGGACCCTGGGTACGCAGTATTTT.